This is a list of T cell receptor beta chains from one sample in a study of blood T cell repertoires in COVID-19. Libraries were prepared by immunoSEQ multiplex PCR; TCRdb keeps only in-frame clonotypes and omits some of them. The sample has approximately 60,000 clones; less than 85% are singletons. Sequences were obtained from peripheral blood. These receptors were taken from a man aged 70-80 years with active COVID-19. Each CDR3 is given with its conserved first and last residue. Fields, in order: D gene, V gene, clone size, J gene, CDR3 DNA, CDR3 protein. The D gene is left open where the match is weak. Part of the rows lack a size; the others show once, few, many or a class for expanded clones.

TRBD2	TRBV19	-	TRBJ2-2	TGTGCCAGTAGGACTAGCGGGGATACCGGGGAGCTGTTTTTT	CASRTSGDTGELFF
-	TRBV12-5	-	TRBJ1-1	TGTGCTAGTGGTTTGAGCGGGGGAGTAGCTTTCTTT	CASGLSGGVAFF
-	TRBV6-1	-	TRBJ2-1	TGTGCCAGCAGTGAACTCACAGTCTACAATGAGCAGTTCTTC	CASSELTVYNEQFF
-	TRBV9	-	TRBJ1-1	TGTGCCAGCAGCGCCCAGGTGGGGAACACTGAAGCTTTCTTT	CASSAQVGNTEAFF
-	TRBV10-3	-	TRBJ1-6	TGTGCCACCCCGGGGGTGTCCTATAATTCACCCCTCCACTTT	CATPGVSYNSPLHF
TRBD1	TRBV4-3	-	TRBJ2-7	TGCGCCAGCAGCCAAGATGTATCGGGACAGGGGGCCTACGAGCAGTACTTC	CASSQDVSGQGAYEQYF
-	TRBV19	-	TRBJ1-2	TGTGCCAGTAGTATGCGTTCGGGAACTTCTAACTATGGCTACACCTTC	CASSMRSGTSNYGYTF
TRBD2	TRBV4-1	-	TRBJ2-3	TGCGCCAGCAGCCAAGATCCTAGCGGGAGGTCAGATACGCAGTATTTT	CASSQDPSGRSDTQYF
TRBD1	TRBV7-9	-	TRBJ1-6	TGTGCCAGCAGCTTCCGACAGGGAAATTCACCCCTCCACTTT	CASSFRQGNSPLHF
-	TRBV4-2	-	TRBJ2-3	TGTGCCAGCAGCCAAGCGTGGTCGCAGGTTAGCACAGATACGCAGTATTTT	CASSQAWSQVSTDTQYF
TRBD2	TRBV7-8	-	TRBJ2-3	TGTGCCAGCAGCGGCGGGAGTGCAGATACGCAGTATTTT	CASSGGSADTQYF
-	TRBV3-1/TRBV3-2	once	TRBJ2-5	TGTGCCAGCAGCCAAGGCCCCAGGAGGGCCGTCCAAGAGACCCAGTACTTC	CASSQGPRRAVQETQYF
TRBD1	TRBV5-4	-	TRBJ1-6	TGTGCCAGCAGCGTTACCCGGACAGGGGTTTCACCCCTCCACTTT	CASSVTRTGVSPLHF
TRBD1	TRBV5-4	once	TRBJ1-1	TGTGCCAGCAGCGCACCAGACAGGGGATACAATGAAGCTTTCTTT	CASSAPDRGYNEAFF
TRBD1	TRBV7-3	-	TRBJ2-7	TGTGCCAGCAGCCCACAGGGGGGAATAGCCTACGAGCAGTACTTC	CASSPQGGIAYEQYF
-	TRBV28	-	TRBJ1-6	TGTGCCAGCTCTATTAAAAATTCACCCCTCCACTTT	CASSIKNSPLHF
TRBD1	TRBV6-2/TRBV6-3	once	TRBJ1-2	TGTGCCAGCAGTTTAGGACAGGGACGGTCATATGGCTACACCTTC	CASSLGQGRSYGYTF
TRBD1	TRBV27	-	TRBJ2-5	TGTGCCAGCAGGGGTTGGGACAGGGGGGTTGGGGAGACCCAGTACTTC	CASRGWDRGVGETQYF
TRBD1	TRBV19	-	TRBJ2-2	TGTGCCAGTAGCCGGGACAGGGGGGGAAACACCGGGGAGCTGTTTTTT	CASSRDRGGNTGELFF
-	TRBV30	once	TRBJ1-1	TGTGCCTGGGGCGAGTTACGGAACACTGAAGCTTTCTTT	CAWGELRNTEAFF
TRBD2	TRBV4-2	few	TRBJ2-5	TGTGCCAGCAGCCAAGCTGCGGGAGGCGCCCAAGAGACCCAGTACTTC	CASSQAAGGAQETQYF
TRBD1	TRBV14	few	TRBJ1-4	TGTGCCAGCAGCTTTACAGGGGAGATTGAAAAACTGTTTTTT	CASSFTGEIEKLFF
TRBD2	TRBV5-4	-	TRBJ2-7	TGTGCCAGCAGCTGGACTAGCGGAAACTCCTTGGAGCAGTACTTC	CASSWTSGNSLEQYF
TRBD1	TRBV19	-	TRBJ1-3	TGTGCCAGTGAAAGACAGGGGGCGGCTGGAAACACCATATATTTT	CASERQGAAGNTIYF
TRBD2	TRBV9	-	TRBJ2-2	TGTGCCAGCAGCCTTCAGGGACTAGTAACAAAAAACGCCGGGGAGCTGTTTTTT	CASSLQGLVTKNAGELFF
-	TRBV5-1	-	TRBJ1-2	TGCGCCAGCAGCTTGATCGGCCAGCCGGGGGGAGGCTACACCTTC	CASSLIGQPGGGYTF
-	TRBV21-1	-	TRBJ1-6	TGTGCCGAGGGGGCATCTAATTCACCCCTCCACTTT	CAEGASNSPLHF
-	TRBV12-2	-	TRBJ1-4	TGTGCAAGTCGCTTGAACCGGGACAGGGGAATAGGGCGGGAAAAACTGTTTTTT	CASRLNRDRGIGREKLFF
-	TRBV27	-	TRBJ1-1	TGTGCCAGCCGGATGACAGAAAACACTGAAGCTTTCTTT	CASRMTENTEAFF
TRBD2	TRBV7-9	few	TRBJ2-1	TGTGCCAGCAGCAATCTAGCGGGAACCCCCGGGGAGCAGTTCTTC	CASSNLAGTPGEQFF
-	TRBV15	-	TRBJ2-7	TGTGCCACCAGCAGAGATAGGGGGGGTTACGAGCAGTACTTC	CATSRDRGGYEQYF
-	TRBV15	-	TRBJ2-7	TGTGCCACCAGCAGAGTTCCGGGGGCCTACGAGCAGTACTTC	CATSRVPGAYEQYF
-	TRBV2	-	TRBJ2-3	TGTGCCAGCAGAGGCGGGGCTAGCACAGATACGCAGTATTTT	CASRGGASTDTQYF
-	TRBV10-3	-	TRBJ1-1	TGTGCCATCAGTGAACGGGGGAACACTGAAGCTTTCTTT	CAISERGNTEAFF
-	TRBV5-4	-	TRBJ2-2	TGTGCCAGCAGCTTGGGAGGGAGCGCGAACACCGGGGAGCTGTTTTTT	CASSLGGSANTGELFF
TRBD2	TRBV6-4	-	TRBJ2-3	TGTGCCAGCAGTGGTGAAGCGGGAGTTCAAAATACGCAGTATTTT	CASSGEAGVQNTQYF
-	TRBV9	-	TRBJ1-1	TGTGCCAGCAGCGCTTCAGGCCGGGGGACTGAAGCTTTCTTT	CASSASGRGTEAFF
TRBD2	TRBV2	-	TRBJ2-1	TGTGCCAGCTCCCAGGGACTAGCGGGAGGGCCCTCCTACAATGAGCAGTTCTTC	CASSQGLAGGPSYNEQFF
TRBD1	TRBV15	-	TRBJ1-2	TGTGCCACCAGCAGAGATCTAACAGGGGGAGGTGGCTACACCTTC	CATSRDLTGGGGYTF
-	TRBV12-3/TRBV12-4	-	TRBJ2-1	TGTGCCAGCAGTCGGGGACTCAATGAGCAGTTCTTC	CASSRGLNEQFF
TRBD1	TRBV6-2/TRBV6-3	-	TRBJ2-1	TGTGCCAGCAGTTTACAGGGGGACGTCGATGAGCAGTTCTTC	CASSLQGDVDEQFF
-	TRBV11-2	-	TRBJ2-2	TGTGCCAGCAGCTTCTCACTCACCGGGGAGCTGTTTTTT	CASSFSLTGELFF
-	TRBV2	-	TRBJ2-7	TGTGCCAGCACCCCCACTCGGTCCGAGCAGTACTTC	CASTPTRSEQYF
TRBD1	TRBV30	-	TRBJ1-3	TGTGCCTGGAGCCGGGACAGGTCCTCTGGAAACACCATATATTTT	CAWSRDRSSGNTIYF
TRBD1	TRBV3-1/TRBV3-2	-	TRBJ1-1	TGTGCCAGCAGACAGGGGGACACTGAAGCTTTCTTT	CASRQGDTEAFF
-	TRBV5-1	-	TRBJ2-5	TGCGCCAGCAGCGGGTGGCGCGGGATCCAAGAGACCCAGTACTTC	CASSGWRGIQETQYF
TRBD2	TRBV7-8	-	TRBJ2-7	TGTGCCAGCAGCACTTTACTAGCGGGAGGCTACGAGCAGTACTTC	CASSTLLAGGYEQYF
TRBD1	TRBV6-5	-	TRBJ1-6	TGTGCCAGGGGACAGGGTAATTCACCCCTCCACTTT	CARGQGNSPLHF
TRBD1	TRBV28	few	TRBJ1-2	TGTGCCAGCAGTTCAGGGGGCGATGGCTACACCTTC	CASSSGGDGYTF
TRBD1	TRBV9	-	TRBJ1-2	TGTGCCAGCAGCGCCACAGGGGTTGGCTACACCTTC	CASSATGVGYTF
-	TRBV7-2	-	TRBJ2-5	TGTGCCAGCAGCTTTGGCTCAGGGACCCAGTACTTC	CASSFGSGTQYF
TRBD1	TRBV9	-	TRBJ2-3	TGTGCCAGCAGCCCTAGTGGACAGGGGGCGTCCAAAGATACGCAGTATTTT	CASSPSGQGASKDTQYF
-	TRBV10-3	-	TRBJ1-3	TGTGCCATCAGTGAGTGGGGCAGGGAAGCCGGAAACACCATATATTTT	CAISEWGREAGNTIYF
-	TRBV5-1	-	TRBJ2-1	TGCGCCAGCAGCTTGGCCCCCGCGAGTGAGCAGTTCTTC	CASSLAPASEQFF
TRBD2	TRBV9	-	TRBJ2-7	TGTGCCAGCAGCTCCCAGACTAGCGGGAGCTCCTACGAGCAGTACTTC	CASSSQTSGSSYEQYF
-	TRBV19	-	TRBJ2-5	TGTGCCAGTAGTCCCGACAGTTTTTTGGGGACCCAGTACTTC	CASSPDSFLGTQYF
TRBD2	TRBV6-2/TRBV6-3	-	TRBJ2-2	TGTGCCAGCAGTTACCCCCTAGCGGGACCGACAAACACCGGGGAGCTGTTTTTT	CASSYPLAGPTNTGELFF
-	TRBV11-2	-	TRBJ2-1	TGTGCCTCCTCAGTCACCACGGAGTTAGAGCAGTTCTTC	CASSVTTELEQFF
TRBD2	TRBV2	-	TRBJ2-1	TGTGCCAGCAGCGGACTAGCGGGATATAGCTCCTACAATGAGCAGTTCTTC	CASSGLAGYSSYNEQFF
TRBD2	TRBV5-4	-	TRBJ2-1	TGTGCCAGCAGCTTGGGGGGACTAGCCACGTACAATGAGCAGTTCTTC	CASSLGGLATYNEQFF